A selection of T cell receptor beta chains follows, all from one sample in a study of cytomegalovirus exposure and HLA in healthy donors. Method: immunoSEQ multiplex PCR; TCRdb's copy keeps in-frame clones and lacks some. The repertoire holds about 200,000 clones, with over 65% as singletons. The specimen sequenced was PBMCs. The receptors were sampled from a middle-aged man in good health and CMV-seropositive. Both conserved end residues are part of each CDR3.

V	J	CDR3
TRBV6-6	TRBJ1-5	CASSYGAYQPQHF
TRBV9	TRBJ1-1	CASSDSPVGGVNTEAFF
TRBV7-9	TRBJ2-4	CASSTRLAKNIQYF
TRBV7-8	TRBJ1-1	CASSPRTENTEAFF
TRBV18	TRBJ1-1	CASSLGTGGMGTEAFF
TRBV2	TRBJ2-1	CASSEQGTSYNEQFF
TRBV5-1	TRBJ1-1	CASSSGGADTEAFF
TRBV5-6	TRBJ1-5	CASSLAATGGDQPQHF
TRBV6-6	TRBJ2-5	CASSPSRAGTQYF
TRBV4-2	TRBJ1-2	CASSLATGGEDGYTF
TRBV18	TRBJ2-3	CASSLAGTSTDTQYF
TRBV6-5	TRBJ2-3	CASSYDAGGGTDTQYF
TRBV5-6	TRBJ2-7	CASSLRGQLYEQYF
TRBV28	TRBJ2-7	CASTLPLPAGYEQYF
TRBV2	TRBJ2-2	CASSGGTLLDGELFF
TRBV7-9	TRBJ1-3	CASSPPTGVGNTIYF
TRBV6-5	TRBJ2-7	CASRFGLAGGYEQYF
TRBV5-4	TRBJ2-5	CASSPGGRETQYF
TRBV7-9	TRBJ2-7	CASSERLAAYEQYF
TRBV5-4	TRBJ1-1	CASSLGNPVMNTEAFF
TRBV7-9	TRBJ1-4	CASSLGDRVYEKLFF
TRBV27	TRBJ2-7	CASSPYAGGPYEQYF
TRBV5-6	TRBJ2-1	CASSLGQYYNEQFF
TRBV7-3	TRBJ2-1	CASNLAGGGSSEQFF
TRBV19	TRBJ1-5	CASSIERGYQPQHF
TRBV18	TRBJ1-4	CASSRQDTGEKLFF
TRBV5-1	TRBJ2-5	CASSRDRVGQETQYF
TRBV6-6	TRBJ1-3	CASSYVQGILGNTIYF
TRBV7-2	TRBJ2-7	CASTSLGAREQYF
TRBV12-5	TRBJ1-6	CASGLQPGQGSSPLHF
TRBV29-1	TRBJ2-3	CSVERVAGGTDTQYF
TRBV27	TRBJ1-6	CASKATADSPLHF
TRBV10-3	TRBJ2-1	CAISEGALADSYNEQFF
TRBV10-3	TRBJ1-1	CAISESGGPGNTEAFF
TRBV21-1	TRBJ2-7	CASTPQRGPYEQYF
TRBV27	TRBJ1-1	CANRTQGAGAFF
TRBV7-9	TRBJ1-3	CASSDSLFSGNTIYF
TRBV5-1	TRBJ1-1	CASSLNSGTEAFF
TRBV2	TRBJ1-1	CASSVSGMNTEAFF
TRBV4-1	TRBJ2-7	CASSQAPGQTYEQYF
TRBV5-4	TRBJ1-2	CASRPGSRANYGYTF
TRBV4-2	TRBJ2-3	CASSQIRGQRTDTQYF
TRBV21-1	TRBJ1-4	CASSKEGPQADEKLFF
TRBV6-5	TRBJ2-6	CASSGTGGWANVLTF
TRBV27	TRBJ1-1	CASRPPQGRAFF
TRBV2	TRBJ2-3	CASILRRLTDTQYF
TRBV29-1	TRBJ1-3	CSAITAGVAGNTIYF
TRBV5-1	TRBJ2-5	CASSDGNWETQYF
TRBV19	TRBJ1-2	CASSPSIGGGYTF
TRBV13	TRBJ2-7	CASSLGEKIYEQYF
TRBV18	TRBJ2-5	CASSPVTGEETQYF
TRBV6-1	TRBJ1-1	CASSFRVRNTEAFF
TRBV10-3	TRBJ2-7	CAIRGAGQRIYEQYF
TRBV6-1	TRBJ2-5	CASRQGAGETQYF
TRBV11-3	TRBJ1-5	CASSLVGHPLSNQPQHF
TRBV21-1	TRBJ2-7	CASSERTGTYEQYF
TRBV6-6	TRBJ2-5	CASSYFPWRIQETQYF